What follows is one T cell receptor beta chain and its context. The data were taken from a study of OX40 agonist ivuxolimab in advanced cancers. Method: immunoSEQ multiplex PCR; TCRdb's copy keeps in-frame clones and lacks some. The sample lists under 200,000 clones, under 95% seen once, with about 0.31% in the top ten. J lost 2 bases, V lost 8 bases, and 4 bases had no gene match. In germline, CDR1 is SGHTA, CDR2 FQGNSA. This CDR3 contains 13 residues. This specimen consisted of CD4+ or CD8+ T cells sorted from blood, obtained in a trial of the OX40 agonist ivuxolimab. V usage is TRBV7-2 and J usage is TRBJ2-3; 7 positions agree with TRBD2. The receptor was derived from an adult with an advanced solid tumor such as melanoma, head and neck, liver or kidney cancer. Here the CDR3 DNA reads TGTGCCAGCCTCCGGGACTACACAGATACGCAGTATTTT. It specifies CASLRDYTDTQYF.